This T cell receptor beta chain was obtained from a study of graft-versus-host responses after intestinal transplantation. For the study at large: Recipients got multivisceral, liver-intestinal, or isolated intestinal transplants. Induction using anti-thymocyte globulin, followed by tacrolimus and steroids for roughly 3 years, was given to all recipients.

Comments on this clone: Its target is unknown.

The data were produced by immunoSEQ multiplex PCR, yet TCRdb's version contains in-frame clones alone and is incomplete. The sample shows roughly 120,000 clones, approximately 93% of them seen only once. With V trimmed by 0 bases and J by 6 bases, 4 bases remained unmatched. Germline lookup yields CDR1 MGHRA and CDR2 YSYEKL. The CDR3 totals 16 residues. J is TRBJ2-1 and V is TRBV4-1; 11 bases are a match to TRBD2. Sequencing used unstimulated CD8+ T cells sorted from spleen or lymph node cells, obtained before transplant. This TCR derives from a human donor who was the organ donor for an intestinal transplant. Here the CDR3 DNA reads TGCGCCAGCAGCCAAGAAGAACTAGCGGGAGCCAATGAGCAGTTCTTC. Translation gives CASSQEELAGANEQFF.